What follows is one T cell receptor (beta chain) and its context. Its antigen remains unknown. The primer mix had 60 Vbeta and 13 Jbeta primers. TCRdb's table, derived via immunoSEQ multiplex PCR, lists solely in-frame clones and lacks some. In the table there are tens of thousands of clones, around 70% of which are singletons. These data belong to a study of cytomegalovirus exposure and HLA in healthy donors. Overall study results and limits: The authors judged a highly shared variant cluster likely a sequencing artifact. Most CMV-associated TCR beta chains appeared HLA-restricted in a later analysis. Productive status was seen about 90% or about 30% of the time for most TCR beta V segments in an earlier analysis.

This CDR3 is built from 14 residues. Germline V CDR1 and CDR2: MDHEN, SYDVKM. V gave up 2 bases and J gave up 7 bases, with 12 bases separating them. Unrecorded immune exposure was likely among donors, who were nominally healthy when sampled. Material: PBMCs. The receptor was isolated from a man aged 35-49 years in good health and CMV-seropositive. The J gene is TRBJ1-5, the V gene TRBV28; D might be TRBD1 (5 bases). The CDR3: CASSLMGGSQPQHF. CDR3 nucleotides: TGTGCCAGCAGTTTAATGGGGGGAAGCCAGCCCCAGCATTTT.